The present T cell receptor (beta chain) was sequenced within a study of control samples from healthy donors and cancer patients. TCRdb's table, derived via immunoSEQ multiplex PCR, lists solely in-frame clones and lacks some. The data show around 71,000 clones, 87% seen once. Germline CDR1 and CDR2: SGHRS and YFSETQ. There are 15 residues in the CDR3. V lost 1 base and J 0 bases, leaving 5 bases between the germline ends. The sequencing sample was made of PBMCs. The sequence came from a woman aged 45-60 years with head and neck cancer. The rearrangement links TRBV5-1 to TRBJ1-6; D not resolved. The CDR3 is CASSLSSSYNSPLHF. The DNA for the CDR3 is TGCGCCAGCAGCTTGTCCAGCTCCTATAATTCACCCCTCCACTTT.